The clone carrying this TCR beta chain was recorded many times. The antigen remains undetermined. Individually, cDNA molecules had unique molecular identifiers attached to them. Each CDR3 protein gets one entry after TCRdb re-called the 5' RACE reads with MiXCR. The top ten hold roughly 24% of the sample, which has more than 30,000 distinct CDR3 sequences, approximately 6.3% seen once. Per the germline V gene, CDR1 is SGHTA and CDR2 is FQGTGA. This CDR3 contains 14 residues. The V gene lost 2 bases and the J gene lost 4 bases, with 11 bases spanning the gap. The data are from a study of early T cells in non-severe SARS-CoV-2 infection. At the level of the study: The input, bulk RNA from unsorted whole blood, was sequenced, and chains were unpaired.

General study results and limits: Private and CD4 specificities were missed by VDJdb matching, which favored anti-spike CD8 responses.

Material for sequencing was whole blood. The receptor's source is an adult who was a healthcare worker with PCR-confirmed SARS-CoV-2 infection or an uninfected control (not recorded which). V is TRBV7-3 and J is TRBJ1-1; D may be TRBD1 (5 bases). In DNA form, the CDR3 reads TGTGCCAGCAGCTTACTCGGGGCTGGCACTGAAGCTTTCTTT. As protein: CASSLLGAGTEAFF.